The present entry profiles one T cell receptor (beta chain) with its context. The antigen is unknown. The data are from a study of T cell responses to AZD1222 COVID-19 vaccine. TCRdb keeps only in-frame clones here, not all; method: immunoSEQ multiplex PCR. The data show around 150,000 clones, 90% seen once. Germline V gives CDR1 LGHDT, CDR2 YNNKEL (reference sequence). Trimming took 1 base from V and 2 from J, leaving 2 bases between them. The CDR3 extends over 12 amino acids. General observations from the study: After two AZD1222 doses, spike-specific TCR breadth and depth rose versus day 0. Spike was spanned by vaccine-associated CD4 TCRs, with dominance at 160-218 and 743-854. Donors, mostly white British, included more females; clonal diversity was possibly underestimated. Baseline seropositivity occurred in only a handful of AZD1222 recipients.

The TCR sequence derives from an adult in good health. Sequencing was performed on peripheral blood, taken on day 0 of AZD1222 vaccination. The chain combines TRBV3-1 (or the pseudogene TRBV3-2) with TRBJ2-5; D gene uncertain. The CDR3 DNA is TGTGCCAGCAGCCAAGCTCAAGAGACCCAGTACTTC. The encoded protein is CASSQAQETQYF.